What follows describes a single T cell receptor (beta chain). This sample was taken from a study of control samples from healthy donors and cancer patients. The data were produced by immunoSEQ multiplex PCR, yet TCRdb's version contains in-frame clones alone and is incomplete. The data show over 100,000 clones, 88% seen once. J gave up 2 bases and V 4 bases, and 4 bases lay outside the gene matches. The length of the CDR3 is 14 residues. Germline V gene sequence: CDR1 LNHDA, CDR2 SQIVND (reference sequence). The sample comprised blood. This TCR was recovered from a man between 35 and 55 years old in good health. The rearrangement joins TRBV19 to TRBJ1-2, with 7 bases matching TRBD1. CDR3 DNA sequence: TGTGCCAGTAGTACCCGACAGGGCAACTATGGCTACACCTTC. This sequence encodes CASSTRQGNYGYTF.